This entry lists 11 T cell receptor beta chains sequenced from one sample in a study of hypomethylating agent response in myelodysplastic syndrome. This table comes from immunoSEQ multiplex PCR, and its TCRdb copy is limited to in-frame clones, with some not included. Among 7,000 or so clones, more than 85% were seen once, and the ten largest hold roughly 17%. The specimen comprised bone marrow, sampled before or after starting hypomethylating agent treatment for myelodysplastic syndrome (not recorded which). The source of these receptors is a human donor with myelodysplastic syndrome.

This chain links TRBV5-1 with TRBJ1-2; TRBD1 might be the D (6 bases). The CDR3 consists of 15 residues. Germline V lookup: CDR1 SGHRS, CDR2 YFSETQ. V was cut by 0 bases and J by 4 bases, with 13 bases left in between. The CDR3 DNA sequence: TGCGCCAGCAGCTTGGACGCCAGGGGCTCCTATGGCTACACCTTC. Translation gives CASSLDARGSYGYTF.

This sequence joins TRBV25-1 and TRBJ2-3, with D perhaps given as TRBD1 or TRBD2 (6 bases each). V lost 0 bases and J 3 bases, leaving 10 bases between the germline ends. The CDR3 consists of 15 residues. Germline V gene data show CDR1 as MGHDK and CDR2 as SYGVNS. Written as DNA, the CDR3 is TGTGCCAGCAGTGAATATACAGGGAGGACAGATACGCAGTATTTT. It encodes CASSEYTGRTDTQYF.

A note on this clone: At one end the junction does not follow the germline gene, possibly because of a read error. Other DNA sequences in the sample encode the same CDR3. The V and J genes are TRBV5-1 and TRBJ1-6; D gene unclear. Germline lookup yields CDR1 SGHRS and CDR2 YFSETQ. The CDR3 totals 15 residues. The CDR3 DNA is TGCGCCAGCAGCTTGGTTACGGCTGATAATTCACCTCTCCACTTT. This translates into CASSLVTADNSPLHF.

The chain is built from TRBV11-2 and TRBJ2-5, with a tentative D call TRBD2 (5 bases). In germline, CDR1 is SGHAT, CDR2 FQNNGV. The V gene lost 5 bases and the J gene lost 2 bases, with 18 bases spanning the gap. The CDR3 spans 16 residues. The CDR3 sequence is CASSPLLEPGQETQYF. The CDR3 DNA sequence: TGTGCCAGCAGCCCCCTACTAGAGCCGGGGCAAGAGACCCAGTACTTC. The variable domain in full, completed from reference TRBV11-2 and TRBJ2-5, reads EAGVAQSPRYKIIEKRQSVAFWCNPISGHATLYWYQQILGQGPKLLIQFQNNGVVDDSQLPKDRFSAERLKGVDSTLKIQPAKLEDSAVYLCASSPLLEPGQETQYFGPGTRLLVL.

This sequence joins TRBV18 and TRBJ2-1; perhaps TRBD1 as D (6 bases). V was pared by 5 bases and J by 6 bases, with 11 bases between. This CDR3 has 13 amino acids. Germline CDR1 and CDR2: KGHSH and LQKENI. DNA for the CDR3: TGTGCCAGCTCAATACAGGGATCCAATGAGCAGTTCTTC. Translation gives CASSIQGSNEQFF.

V usage is TRBV6-1 and J usage is TRBJ2-1; possibly TRBD1 or TRBD2 for D (6 bases each). The CDR3 totals 17 residues. Germline loops: CDR1 MNHNS, CDR2 SASEGT. Trimming removed 4 bases from V and 0 bases from J, with 16 bases in between. The CDR3 nucleotides are TGTGCCAGCAGTGTTCTCGGAGGGGGAAGCTCCTACAATGAGCAGTTCTTC. As protein: CASSVLGGGSSYNEQFF.

The V call is TRBV9, the J call TRBJ1-1, with D tentatively TRBD1 (6 bases). Looked up from germline, CDR1 is SGDLS and CDR2 is YYNGEE. V was clipped by 0 bases and J by 6 bases, with 15 bases between them. This CDR3 spans 15 amino acids. The CDR3 coding sequence is TGTGCCAGCAGCGTAGGTACAGGGAAAGGGGCTGAAGCTTTCTTT. This sequence encodes CASSVGTGKGAEAFF.

V gene TRBV19 combines with J gene TRBJ1-6, with D perhaps matching TRBD1 (6 bases). The CDR3 spans 15 residues. Germline assignment: CDR1 LNHDA and CDR2 SQIVND (reference sequence). V lost 4 bases and J 10 bases, leaving 17 bases between the germline ends. The CDR3 sequence: CASSTARQGRSPLHF. Here the CDR3 DNA reads TGTGCCAGTAGTACCGCGCGGCAGGGGAGATCACCCCTCCACTTT.

This chain joins TRBV6-5 and TRBJ2-3; no definite D call. The CDR3 consists of 15 residues. The V end was cut by 2 bases, the J end by 0 bases, with 9 bases between. Germline CDR1 reads MNHEY; CDR2 reads SVGAGI. For the CDR3, the DNA is TGTGCCAGCAGTTACGCGTTTTCTAGCACAGATACGCAGTATTTT. Amino acid sequence: CASSYAFSSTDTQYF.

The chain is built from TRBV9 and TRBJ1-4; D possibly corresponds to TRBD1 (6 bases). The germline gives CDR1 SGDLS, CDR2 YYNGEE. V lost 4 bases to trimming and J lost 2 bases, with 12 bases between them. The CDR3 has 15 amino acids. The CDR3 bases are TGTGCCAGCAGCCCTCAGGGGTACACTAATGAAAAACTGTTTTTT. Its protein is CASSPQGYTNEKLFF.

The rearrangement links TRBV6-5 to TRBJ1-5; 9 bases match TRBD1. Germline V CDR1 and CDR2: MNHEY, SVGAGI. The CDR3 sequence is 16 residues long. The trim removed 0 bases at V and 5 bases at J, leaving 5 bases unmatched. This CDR3 reads CASSYSGGQGYQPQHF. CDR3 nucleotides: TGTGCCAGCAGTTACTCCGGAGGACAGGGGTATCAGCCCCAGCATTTT.